What follows are 21 T cell receptor beta chains derived from one specimen sequenced in a study of somatic mutations in cytotoxic T cells in rheumatoid arthritis. Sequenced by immunoSEQ multiplex PCR; TCRdb stores in-frame clones only, minus some. The data hold around 9,000 clones, with approximately 70% observed a single time. The sample comprised CD8+ T cells sorted from blood. The source of these receptors is an adult with rheumatoid arthritis.

The gene calls are TRBV6-5 and TRBJ2-2, with a tentative D call TRBD2 (5 bases). From germline, CDR1 is MNHEY and CDR2 SVGAGI. V dropped 4 bases and J dropped 6 bases, with 12 bases sitting between them. This CDR3 comprises 14 residues. CDR3 in amino acids: CASSLALAPGELFF. In DNA, the CDR3 is TGTGCCAGCAGTTTAGCGCTAGCTCCCGGGGAGCTGTTTTTT.

The chain's CDR3 is CASSAGTGASYEQYF. CDR3 in DNA: TGTGCCAGTAGTGCGGGGACAGGGGCTTCCTACGAGCAGTACTTC. J is TRBJ2-7 and V is TRBV19; 10 bases match TRBD1. This CDR3 comprises 15 residues. The germline gives CDR1 LNHDA, CDR2 SQIVND (reference sequence). The V and J ends lost 5 bases and 1 base, in that order; junction bases with no gene match: 5.

The V call is TRBV9, the J call TRBJ1-3, with 8 bases aligning to TRBD1. The CDR3 contains 15 residues. After removal of 3 bases from V and 2 bases from J, the junction contained 4 bases not matched to a gene. The germline V gene encodes CDR1 SGDLS and CDR2 YYNGEE. CDR3 protein: CASSAGQGAGNTIYF. The CDR3 DNA is TGTGCCAGCAGCGCCGGACAGGGAGCTGGAAACACCATATATTTT.

The rearrangement links TRBV7-2 to TRBJ1-2, with D maybe TRBD1 (5 bases). Germline V gene data show CDR1 as SGHTA and CDR2 as FQGNSA. This CDR3 comprises 15 residues. Trimming pared 1 base from V and 4 bases from J, leaving 13 bases between. The CDR3 protein is CASSLVISQGYGYTF. In DNA form, the CDR3 reads TGTGCCAGCAGCTTAGTAATCTCCCAGGGCTATGGCTACACCTTC. The complete variable domain, with remaining parts taken from reference TRBV7-2 and TRBJ1-2, reads GAGVSQSPSNKVTEKGKDVELRCDPISGHTALYWYRQSLGQGLEFLIYFQGNSAPDKSGLPSDRFSAERTGGSVSTLTIQRTQQEDSAVYLCASSLVISQGYGYTFGSGTRLTVV.

The chain uses TRBV30 and TRBJ2-7; D possibly matches TRBD1 or TRBD2 (5 bases each). Germline assignment: CDR1 GTSNPN and CDR2 SVGIG (reference sequence). V lost 4 bases to trimming and J lost 6 bases, with 10 bases between them. The CDR3 length is 11 residues. The CDR3 loop reads CAWMFGGEQYF. For the CDR3, the DNA is TGTGCCTGGATGTTTGGGGGCGAGCAGTACTTC.

This rearrangement joins TRBV29-1 to TRBJ2-1, with 7 bases identical to TRBD2. In germline, CDR1 is SQVTM, CDR2 ANQGSEA. This CDR3 spans 16 amino acids. After removal of 2 bases from V and 3 bases from J, the junction contained 10 bases not matched to a gene. The CDR3 protein is CSVERTGTGGYNEQFF. The CDR3 bases are TGCAGCGTTGAAAGAACCGGGACGGGAGGCTACAATGAGCAGTTCTTC.

The genes are TRBV28 and TRBJ2-7; no definite D call. Germline assignment: CDR1 MDHEN and CDR2 SYDVKM. Trimming cost V 2 bases and J 7 bases, with 12 bases left between them. The CDR3 spans 13 residues. The CDR3: CASSLTDLREQYF. CDR3 bases: TGTGCCAGCAGTTTAACCGATTTAAGGGAGCAGTACTTC.

The genes are TRBV9 and TRBJ1-5; the D gene is possibly TRBD1 (5 bases). Trimming took off 0 bases at V and 3 bases at J, with 7 bases between the two ends. Germline CDR1 and CDR2: SGDLS and YYNGEE. This CDR3 contains 14 residues. The CDR3 here is CASSVGGDNQPQHF. As DNA, the CDR3 is TGTGCCAGCAGCGTAGGGGGGGACAATCAGCCCCAGCATTTT.

This clone was recorded once. This CDR3 is CASSFGTSGKEQYF. CDR3 bases: TGTGCCAGCAGTTTCGGGACTAGCGGGAAGGAGCAGTACTTC. The chain carries TRBV28 and TRBJ2-7; 13 nucleotides match TRBD2. The J segment lost 7 bases and the V segment lost 3 bases, leaving 3 bases of the junction unmatched. From germline, CDR1 is MDHEN and CDR2 SYDVKM. The CDR3 is made up of 14 amino acids.

This chain joins TRBV7-3 and TRBJ2-5, with TRBD2 identical over 7 bases. The J segment lost 0 bases and the V segment lost 5 bases, leaving 0 bases of the junction unmatched. CDR3 length: 13 amino acids. CDR1 is SGHTA and CDR2 is FQGTGA in the germline V gene. The CDR3 loop is CASSRGDQETQYF. DNA of the CDR3: TGTGCCAGCAGCCGGGGGGACCAAGAGACCCAGTACTTC.

This chain connects TRBV11-3 to TRBJ2-3, with D unclear. V lost 1 base and J 2 bases, leaving 10 bases between the germline ends. The CDR3 length is 15 residues. CDR1 SGHNT and CDR2 YENEEA come from the germline V gene. The CDR3 region has the DNA TGTGCCAGCAGCTTAGGGTCAATATCCACAGATACGCAGTATTTT. This sequence encodes CASSLGSISTDTQYF.

This clone was detected a few times. The V gene is TRBV28, the J gene TRBJ1-1; TRBD1 aligns across 7 bases. This CDR3 contains 14 residues. Trimming at V came to 4 bases and at J to 8 bases, leaving 10 bases not matched to a gene. Germline CDR1 is MDHEN and CDR2 is SYDVKM. The CDR3 spells CASSSINRGHEAFF. Written as DNA, the CDR3 is TGTGCCAGCAGTTCGATCAACAGGGGACACGAAGCTTTCTTT.

This sequence joins TRBV6-6 and TRBJ2-2, with TRBD1 matching over 10 bases. Germline V gives CDR1 MNHNY, CDR2 SVGAGI (reference sequence). V lost 5 bases to trimming and J lost 7 bases; unmatched junction nucleotides: 4. The CDR3 runs to 14 residues. The CDR3 nucleotides read TGTGCCAGCAGTGGGACAGGGGCGGGCGGGGAGCTGTTTTTT. Its translation is CASSGTGAGGELFF.

The DNA of the CDR3 is TGTGCCAGCAGCGCCTCCGGGACTAGCGGGCGAAATGAGCAGTTCTTC. Translated: CASSASGTSGRNEQFF. This chain connects TRBV9 to TRBJ2-1; 12 nucleotides line up with TRBD2. This CDR3 spans 16 amino acids. V lost 3 bases and J lost 7; bases outside the gene matches: 8. Germline CDR1 is SGDLS and CDR2 is YYNGEE.

V is TRBV6-5 and J is TRBJ2-5, with D possibly called TRBD1 or TRBD2 (5 bases each). Between the trimmed V and J ends, which lost 0 bases and 7 bases, there was a span of 9 bases. Germline V gives CDR1 MNHEY, CDR2 SVGAGI. This CDR3 is built from 13 residues. The CDR3: CASSYSDSGTQYF. In nucleotides, the CDR3 is TGTGCCAGCAGTTACTCAGACAGCGGGACCCAGTACTTC.

The rearrangement links TRBV5-1 to TRBJ1-1; 8 bases line up with TRBD1. V lost 5 bases, J lost 1 base, and 4 bases stayed unmatched. The length of the CDR3 is 14 residues. Germline V gene data show CDR1 as SGHRS and CDR2 as YFSETQ. CDR3 DNA sequence: TGCGCCAGCAGGTACGGACAGGGGAACACTGAAGCTTTCTTT. This codes for CASRYGQGNTEAFF. The entire variable domain, with the rest obtained from reference TRBV5-1 and TRBJ1-1, is as follows: KAGVTQTPRYLIKTRGQQVTLSCSPISGHRSVSWYQQTPGQGLQFLFEYFSETQRNKGNFPGRFSGRQFSNSRSEMNVSTLELGDSALYLCASRYGQGNTEAFFGQGTRLTVV.

This chain uses TRBV28 with TRBJ2-1; 10 bases align to TRBD2. Germline assignment: CDR1 MDHEN and CDR2 SYDVKM. With V trimmed by 8 bases and J by 7 bases, 11 bases remained unmatched. This CDR3 contains 15 residues. The CDR3 nucleotides are TGTGCCAGCGACCAAGCGGGAGGGCGTAGTAATGAGCAGTTCTTC. It specifies CASDQAGGRSNEQFF. The entire variable domain, with the rest obtained from reference TRBV28 and TRBJ2-1, is as follows: DVKVTQSSRYLVKRTGEKVFLECVQDMDHENMFWYRQDPGLGLRLIYFSYDVKMKEKGDIPEGYSVSREKKERFSLILESASTNQTSMYLCASDQAGGRSNEQFFGPGTRLTVL.

V and J are TRBV9 and TRBJ1-2, with TRBD1 matching 9 bases. V shed 2 bases and J 8 bases; nucleotides not matched to a gene: 13. Germline CDR1 SGDLS, CDR2 YYNGEE. The CDR3 covers 16 residues. DNA for the CDR3: TGTGCCAGCAGCGTTTTTCGTGACGGGACAGGGCACGGCTACACCTTC. Amino acid sequence: CASSVFRDGTGHGYTF.

V gene TRBV6-4 combines with J gene TRBJ2-1; possibly TRBD2 for D (6 bases). There are 15 residues in the CDR3. Trimming removed 0 bases from V and 3 bases from J, with 9 bases in between. CDR1 and CDR2 from the germline V gene are MRHNA and SNTAGT. CDR3 residues: CASSDSASDYNEQFF. The CDR3 DNA sequence: TGTGCCAGCAGTGACTCGGCTAGCGACTACAATGAGCAGTTCTTC.

The chain employs TRBV5-5 and TRBJ2-1, with 9 bases that match TRBD1. Germline CDR1 is SGHKS and CDR2 is YYEKEE (reference sequence). Germline trimming cut 4 bases from V and 5 bases from J; bases unmatched to any gene: 7. There are 15 residues in the CDR3. In DNA form, the CDR3 reads TGTGCCAGCAGCGACGGGACAGGGCTAAACAATGAGCAGTTCTTC. Protein: CASSDGTGLNNEQFF.

The V gene is TRBV28, the J gene TRBJ2-2; 13 nucleotides align to TRBD2. The CDR3 is made up of 18 amino acids. V lost 5 bases to trimming and J lost 0 bases; unmatched junction nucleotides: 6. Germline assignment: CDR1 MDHEN and CDR2 SYDVKM. The CDR3, as DNA: TGTGCCAGCAGTGCCTGGACTAGCGGGGGACCGAACACCGGGGAGCTGTTTTTT. Amino acids: CASSAWTSGGPNTGELFF.